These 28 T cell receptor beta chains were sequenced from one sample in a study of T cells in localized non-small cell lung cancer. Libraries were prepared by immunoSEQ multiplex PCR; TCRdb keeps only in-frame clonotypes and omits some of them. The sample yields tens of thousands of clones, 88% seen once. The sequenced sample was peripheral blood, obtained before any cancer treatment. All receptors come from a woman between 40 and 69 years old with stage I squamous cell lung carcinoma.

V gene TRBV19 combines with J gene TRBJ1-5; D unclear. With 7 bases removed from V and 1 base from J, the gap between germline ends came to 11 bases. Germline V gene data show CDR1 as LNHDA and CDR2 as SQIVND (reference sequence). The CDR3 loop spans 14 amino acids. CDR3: CASMVAASNQPQHF. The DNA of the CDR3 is TGTGCCAGTATGGTGGCGGCGAGCAATCAGCCCCAGCATTTT.

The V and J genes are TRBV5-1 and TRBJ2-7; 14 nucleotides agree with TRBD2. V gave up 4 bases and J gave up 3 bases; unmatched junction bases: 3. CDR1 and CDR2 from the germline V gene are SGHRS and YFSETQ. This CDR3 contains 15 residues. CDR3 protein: CASSGGTSGGYEQYF. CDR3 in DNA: TGCGCCAGCAGCGGAGGGACTAGCGGGGGCTACGAGCAGTACTTC.

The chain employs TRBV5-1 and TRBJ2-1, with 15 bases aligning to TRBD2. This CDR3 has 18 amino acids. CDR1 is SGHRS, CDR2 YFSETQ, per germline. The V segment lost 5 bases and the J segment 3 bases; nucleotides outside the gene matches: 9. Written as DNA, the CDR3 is TGCGCCAGCAGTCCCCGGACTAGCGGGGGGGCCGTCTACAATGAGCAGTTCTTC. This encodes CASSPRTSGGAVYNEQFF.

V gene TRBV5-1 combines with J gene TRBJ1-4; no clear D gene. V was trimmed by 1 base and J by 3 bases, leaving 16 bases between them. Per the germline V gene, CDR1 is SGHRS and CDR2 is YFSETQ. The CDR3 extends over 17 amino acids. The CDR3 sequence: CASSLRSEWQANEKLFF. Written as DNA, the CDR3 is TGCGCCAGCAGCTTGCGTTCCGAGTGGCAGGCTAATGAAAAACTGTTTTTT.

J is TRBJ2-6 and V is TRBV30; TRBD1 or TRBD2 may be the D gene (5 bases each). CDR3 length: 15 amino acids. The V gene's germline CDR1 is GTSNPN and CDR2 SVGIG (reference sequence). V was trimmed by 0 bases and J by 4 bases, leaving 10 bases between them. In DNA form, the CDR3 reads TGTGCCTGGAGTGTACTGGGGGAAGGGGCCAACGTCCTGACTTTC. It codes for CAWSVLGEGANVLTF.

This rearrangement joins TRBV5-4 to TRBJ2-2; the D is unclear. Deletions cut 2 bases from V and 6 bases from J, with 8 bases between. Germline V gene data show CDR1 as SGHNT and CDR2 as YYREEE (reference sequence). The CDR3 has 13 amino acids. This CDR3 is CASSLIESGELFF. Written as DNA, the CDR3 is TGTGCCAGCAGCTTAATCGAGTCCGGGGAGCTGTTTTTT.

CDR3: CASSEGVFSGANVLTF. CDR3 sequence (DNA): TGTGCCAGTAGTGAAGGGGTCTTCTCTGGGGCCAACGTCCTGACTTTC. V and J are TRBV19 and TRBJ2-6, with a weak D call TRBD1 (5 bases). V was cut by 5 bases and J by 0 bases, with 11 bases left in between. The CDR3 totals 16 residues. The V gene's germline CDR1 is LNHDA and CDR2 SQIVND (reference sequence).

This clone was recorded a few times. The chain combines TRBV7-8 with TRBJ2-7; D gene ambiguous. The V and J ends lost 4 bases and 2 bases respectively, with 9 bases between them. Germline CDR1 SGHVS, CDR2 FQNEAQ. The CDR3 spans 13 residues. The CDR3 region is CASSSSSPYEQYF. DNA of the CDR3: TGTGCCAGCAGCTCTAGTTCTCCCTACGAGCAGTACTTC.

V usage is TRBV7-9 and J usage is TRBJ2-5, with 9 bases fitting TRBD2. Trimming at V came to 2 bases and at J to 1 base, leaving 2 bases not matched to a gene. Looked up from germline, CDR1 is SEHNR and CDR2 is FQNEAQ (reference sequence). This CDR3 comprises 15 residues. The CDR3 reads CASSLSSGVQETQYF. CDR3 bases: TGTGCCAGCAGCTTATCTAGCGGGGTCCAAGAGACCCAGTACTTC.

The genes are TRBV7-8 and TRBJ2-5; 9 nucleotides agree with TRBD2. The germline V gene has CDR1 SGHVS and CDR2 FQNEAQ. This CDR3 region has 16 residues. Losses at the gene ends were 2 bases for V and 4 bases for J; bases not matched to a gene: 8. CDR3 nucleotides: TGTGCCAGCAGCTTAAGAGCGGGGGGCCAAGGAGAGACCCAGTACTTC. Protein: CASSLRAGGQGETQYF.

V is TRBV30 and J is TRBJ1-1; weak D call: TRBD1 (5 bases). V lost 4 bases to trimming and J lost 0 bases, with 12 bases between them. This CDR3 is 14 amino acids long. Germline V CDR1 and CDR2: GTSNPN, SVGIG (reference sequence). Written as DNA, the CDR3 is TGTGCCTGGACAGCGGGACGGTTGAACACTGAAGCTTTCTTT. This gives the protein CAWTAGRLNTEAFF.

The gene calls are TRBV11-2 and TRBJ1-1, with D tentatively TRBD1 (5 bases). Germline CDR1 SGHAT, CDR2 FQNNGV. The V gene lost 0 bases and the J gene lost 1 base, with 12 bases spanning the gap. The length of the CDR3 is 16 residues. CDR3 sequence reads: CASSLDPLDTNTEAFF. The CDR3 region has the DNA TGTGCCAGCAGCTTAGATCCCCTGGACACGAACACTGAAGCTTTCTTT.

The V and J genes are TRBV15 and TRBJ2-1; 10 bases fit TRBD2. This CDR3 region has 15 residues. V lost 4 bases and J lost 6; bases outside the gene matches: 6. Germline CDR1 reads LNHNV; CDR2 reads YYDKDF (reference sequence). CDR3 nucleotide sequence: TGTGCCACCAGCACCGAGCGGGGGGGCTTCAATGAGCAGTTCTTC. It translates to CATSTERGGFNEQFF.

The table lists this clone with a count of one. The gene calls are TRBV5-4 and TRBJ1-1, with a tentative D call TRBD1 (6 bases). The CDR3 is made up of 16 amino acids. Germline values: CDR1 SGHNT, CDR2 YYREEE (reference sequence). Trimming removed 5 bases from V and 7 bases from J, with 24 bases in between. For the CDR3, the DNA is TGTGCCAGCAGTCAAAACAGGGAATTGGGTTCGGGTGAAGCTTTCTTT. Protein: CASSQNRELGSGEAFF.

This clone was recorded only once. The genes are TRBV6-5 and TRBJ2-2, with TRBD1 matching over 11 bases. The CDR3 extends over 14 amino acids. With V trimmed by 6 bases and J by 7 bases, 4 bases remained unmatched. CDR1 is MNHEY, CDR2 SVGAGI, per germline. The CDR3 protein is CASRGQGASGELFF. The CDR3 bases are TGTGCCAGCAGAGGACAGGGGGCAAGCGGGGAGCTGTTTTTT.

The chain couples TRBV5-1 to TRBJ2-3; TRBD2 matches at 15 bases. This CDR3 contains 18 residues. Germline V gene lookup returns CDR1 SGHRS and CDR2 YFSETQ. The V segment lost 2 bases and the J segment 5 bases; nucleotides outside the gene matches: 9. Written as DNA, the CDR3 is TGCGCCAGCAGCTTACTAGGACTAGCGGGGGGGCAGGGAGATACGCAGTATTTT. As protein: CASSLLGLAGGQGDTQYF.

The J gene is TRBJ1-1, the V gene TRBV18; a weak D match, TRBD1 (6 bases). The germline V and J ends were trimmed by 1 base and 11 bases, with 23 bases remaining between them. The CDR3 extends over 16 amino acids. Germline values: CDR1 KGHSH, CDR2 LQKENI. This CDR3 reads CASSPLSGGDTGTAFF. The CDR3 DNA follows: TGTGCCAGCTCACCACTCTCCGGTGGGGACACAGGGACCGCTTTCTTT.

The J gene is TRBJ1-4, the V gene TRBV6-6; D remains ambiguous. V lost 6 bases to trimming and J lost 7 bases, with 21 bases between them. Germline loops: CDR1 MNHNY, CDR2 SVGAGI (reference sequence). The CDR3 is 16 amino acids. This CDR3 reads CASSYRPGDIFEKLFF. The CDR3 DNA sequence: TGTGCCAGCAGCTACAGACCCGGGGATATCTTTGAAAAACTGTTTTTT.

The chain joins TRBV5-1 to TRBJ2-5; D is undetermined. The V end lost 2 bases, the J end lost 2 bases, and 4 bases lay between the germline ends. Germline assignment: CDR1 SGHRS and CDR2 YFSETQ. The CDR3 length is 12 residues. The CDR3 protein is CASSFGQETQYF. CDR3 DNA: TGCGCCAGCAGCTTCGGACAAGAGACCCAGTACTTC.

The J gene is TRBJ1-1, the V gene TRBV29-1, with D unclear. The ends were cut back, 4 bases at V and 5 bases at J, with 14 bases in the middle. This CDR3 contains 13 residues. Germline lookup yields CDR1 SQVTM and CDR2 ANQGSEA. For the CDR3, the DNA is TGCAGCGTTGTGGACCAATGGGGAACTGAAGCTTTCTTT. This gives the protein CSVVDQWGTEAFF. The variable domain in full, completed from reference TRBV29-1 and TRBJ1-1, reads SAVISQKPSRDICQRGTSLTIQCQVDSQVTMMFWYRQQPGQSLTLIATANQGSEATYESGFVIDKFPISRPNLTFSTLTVSNMSPEDSSIYLCSVVDQWGTEAFFGQGTRLTVV.

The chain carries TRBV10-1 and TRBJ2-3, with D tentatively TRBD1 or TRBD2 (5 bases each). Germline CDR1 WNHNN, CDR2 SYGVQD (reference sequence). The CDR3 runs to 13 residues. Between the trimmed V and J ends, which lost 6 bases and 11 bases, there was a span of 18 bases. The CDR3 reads CASSLAGTPMQYF. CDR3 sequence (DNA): TGCGCCAGCAGCCTTGCTGGGACCCCGATGCAGTATTTT.

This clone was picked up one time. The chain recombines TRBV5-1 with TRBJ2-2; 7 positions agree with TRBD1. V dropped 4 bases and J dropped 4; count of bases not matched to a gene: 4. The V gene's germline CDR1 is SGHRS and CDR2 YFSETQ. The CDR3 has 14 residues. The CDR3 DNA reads TGCGCCAGCAGCGGCGGACAGGTCACCGGGGAGCTGTTTTTT. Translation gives CASSGGQVTGELFF.

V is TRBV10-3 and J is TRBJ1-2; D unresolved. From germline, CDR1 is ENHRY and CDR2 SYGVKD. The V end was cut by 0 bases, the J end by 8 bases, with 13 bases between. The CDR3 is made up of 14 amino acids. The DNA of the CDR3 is TGTGCCATCAGTGAGTCAAGCAGGCCCGGAGGCTACACCTTC. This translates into CAISESSRPGGYTF.

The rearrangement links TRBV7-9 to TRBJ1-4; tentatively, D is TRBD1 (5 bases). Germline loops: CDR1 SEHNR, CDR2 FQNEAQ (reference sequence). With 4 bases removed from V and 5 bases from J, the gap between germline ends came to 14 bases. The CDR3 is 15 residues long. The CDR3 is CASSSAGTTNEKLFF. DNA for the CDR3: TGTGCCAGCAGCTCCGCCGGGACGACAAATGAAAAACTGTTTTTT.

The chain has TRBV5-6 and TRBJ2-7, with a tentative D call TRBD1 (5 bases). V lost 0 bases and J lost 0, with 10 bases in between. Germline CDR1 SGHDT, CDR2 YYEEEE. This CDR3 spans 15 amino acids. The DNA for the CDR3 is TGTGCCAGCAGCTTGGGGACAAAAAGCTCCTACGAGCAGTACTTC. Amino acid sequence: CASSLGTKSSYEQYF.

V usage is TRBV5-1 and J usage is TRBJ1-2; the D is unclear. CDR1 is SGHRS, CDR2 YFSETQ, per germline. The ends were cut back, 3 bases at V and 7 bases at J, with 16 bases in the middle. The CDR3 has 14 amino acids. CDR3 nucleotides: TGCGCCAGCAGCTCTGGAGGCTCAGGCGGTGGCTACACCTTC. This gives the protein CASSSGGSGGGYTF.

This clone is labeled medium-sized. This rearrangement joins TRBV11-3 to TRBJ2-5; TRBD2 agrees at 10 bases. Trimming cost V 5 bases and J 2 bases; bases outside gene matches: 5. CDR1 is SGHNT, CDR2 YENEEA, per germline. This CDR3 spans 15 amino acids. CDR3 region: CASSPGTSVQETQYF. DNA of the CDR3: TGTGCCAGCAGCCCCGGGACTAGCGTTCAAGAGACCCAGTACTTC.

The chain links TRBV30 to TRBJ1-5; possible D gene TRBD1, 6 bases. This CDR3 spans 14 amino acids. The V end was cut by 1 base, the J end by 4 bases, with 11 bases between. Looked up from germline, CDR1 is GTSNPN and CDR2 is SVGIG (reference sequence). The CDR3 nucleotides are TGTGCCTGGAGTGGGACAGCGGTAAATCAGCCCCAGCATTTT. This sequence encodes CAWSGTAVNQPQHF.